This TCR beta chain was documented in a study of blood T cell repertoires in COVID-19. Study summary: From the United States, Italy and Spain came samples of acute and convalescent COVID-19. Sample material is recorded as cDNA or gDNA derived from T cells, B-cell-depleted T cells, or PBMCs.

The CDR3 runs to 17 residues. V shed 2 bases and J 7 bases; nucleotides not matched to a gene: 12. CDR1 and CDR2 from the germline V gene are LGHNA and YNFKEQ. In the authors' workflow: Reference gene primers were amplified, and this amplification served to estimate nucleated cell counts. Sequencing was performed with immunoSEQ multiplex PCR; in TCRdb, only in-frame clones are kept and a portion is missing. The D gene and trimming were derived from the DNA, and the V and J assignments and clone size from that table. The sample contains 60,000 to 75,000 clones, under 85% of which appear only once. Source material: peripheral blood. The sequence came from a woman aged 50 to 65 with acute or convalescent COVID-19. This chain links TRBV4-2 with TRBJ2-5, with 11 nucleotides matching TRBD2. As DNA, the CDR3 is TGTGCCAGCAGCCAACAAAGGGGACTAGCGGACAAGGGGACCCAGTACTTC. Translation gives CASSQQRGLADKGTQYF.